This TCR beta chain was retrieved from a study of shared clonotypes between healthy human individuals. Overall study context: Aged 18 to 49, the donors were a couple of women and a few men. The plates for each donor numbered three CD4 naive, three CD4 memory, two CD8 naive and one CD8 memory.

Genomic DNA per cell subset filled all wells of several immunoSEQ plates. Repertoires were generated with immunoSEQ multiplex PCR, while TCRdb's copy carries only in-frame clones and drops some. This table has about 2.4 million clones, roughly 92% appearing once. The ends were cut back, 0 bases at V and 6 bases at J, with 11 bases in the middle. The CDR3 runs to 15 residues. The germline CDR1 and CDR2 sequences are ENHRY and SYGVKD. This chain links TRBV10-3 with TRBJ1-4; D is unclear. This receptor was identified in a man aged 18 to 29 in good health. The sequenced sample was naive CD4+ T cells sorted from blood. The subset is: CD45RA+ positively selected. The CDR3 nucleotides are TGTGCCATCAGTGAGTCCCGGACTGCCGATGAAAAACTGTTTTTT. Its protein is CAISESRTADEKLFF.